The 27 T cell receptor beta chains presented below share a single source sample, sequenced in a study of graft-versus-host responses after intestinal transplantation. This table comes from immunoSEQ multiplex PCR, and its TCRdb copy is limited to in-frame clones, with some not included. This repertoire shows 35,000 to 50,000 clones, more than 90% found once; its top ten account for over 0.2%. Their target antigens are unknown. The specimen comprised unstimulated CD8+ T cells sorted from spleen or lymph node cells, sampled before transplant. The receptors come from a human donor who was the organ donor for an intestinal transplant.

The genes are TRBV9 and TRBJ2-1; D gene unclear. Trimming cost V 4 bases and J 5 bases, with 7 bases left between them. Per germline, CDR1 SGDLS and CDR2 YYNGEE. The CDR3 extends over 12 amino acids. Here the CDR3 reads CASSSSDNEQFF. CDR3 DNA: TGTGCCAGCAGCTCATCAGACAATGAGCAGTTCTTC.

The chain is built from TRBV7-2 and TRBJ2-5; unclear D gene. Germline V gives CDR1 SGHTA, CDR2 FQGNSA. V lost 2 bases and J 4 bases, leaving 5 bases between the germline ends. The CDR3 consists of 12 residues. The DNA for the CDR3 is TGTGCCAGCAGCTTATCTCTAGAGACCCAGTACTTC. Translation gives CASSLSLETQYF.

The rearrangement joins TRBV7-6 to TRBJ2-2, with 7 bases aligning to TRBD2. The V and J ends lost 10 bases and 6 bases, in that order; junction bases with no gene match: 11. This CDR3 has 14 amino acids. Germline-derived CDR1 and CDR2 are SGHVS and FNYEAQ. The CDR3 bases are TGTGCCACCGCGAGAAGAAGCGGGGCCGGGGAGCTGTTTTTT. Encoded protein: CATARRSGAGELFF.

This clone was seen just once. The chain links TRBV10-2 to TRBJ2-1, with D possibly TRBD1 on 5 matching bases. The V end lost 3 bases, the J end lost 0 bases, and 9 bases lay between the germline ends. There are 15 residues in the CDR3. Germline V lookup: CDR1 WSHSY, CDR2 SAAADI. The CDR3 region has the DNA TGCGCCAGCAGTGATCAGGGAAGCTCCTACAATGAGCAGTTCTTC. Amino acids: CASSDQGSSYNEQFF.

J is TRBJ1-1 and V is TRBV6-6; possibly TRBD1 for D (5 bases). Trimming took 0 bases from V and 0 from J, leaving 8 bases between them. Germline V gene data show CDR1 as MNHNY and CDR2 as SVGAGI (reference sequence). The CDR3 contains 15 residues. The CDR3 sequence: CASSYSRGLNTEAFF. The DNA of the CDR3 is TGTGCCAGCAGTTACTCGCGGGGCTTGAACACTGAAGCTTTCTTT.

The CDR3 bases are TGCGCCAGCAGCCAAGACCTTCCGACAGGGGTCCTAGGGACAACTAATGAAAAACTGTTTTTT. It encodes CASSQDLPTGVLGTTNEKLFF. The chain recombines TRBV4-3 with TRBJ1-4, with TRBD1 matching over 8 bases. The CDR3 is 21 amino acids. From germline, CDR1 is LGHNA and CDR2 YSLEER. V was pared by 0 bases and J by 0 bases, with 15 bases of the junction left unmatched.

The chain employs TRBV6-5 and TRBJ1-5; D unclear. The CDR3 length is 13 residues. Trimming took 4 bases from V and 3 from J, leaving 7 bases between them. Germline V gene lookup returns CDR1 MNHEY and CDR2 SVGAGI. CDR3 sequence (DNA): TGTGCCAGCAGTTGGTCCGTCAATCAGCCCCAGCATTTT. As protein: CASSWSVNQPQHF.

This clone was recorded only once. This rearrangement joins TRBV7-9 to TRBJ1-2; no firm D call. CDR3 length: 15 residues. Trimming took 5 bases from V and 0 from J, leaving 13 bases between them. The germline V gene has CDR1 SEHNR and CDR2 FQNEAQ (reference sequence). CDR3 amino acids: CASSLTGYTNYGYTF. The DNA of the CDR3 is TGTGCCAGCAGCCTTACGGGTTATACTAACTATGGCTACACCTTC.

This chain links TRBV6-5 with TRBJ2-2; 8 positions agree with TRBD1. The CDR3 runs to 15 residues. With V trimmed by 0 bases and J by 6 bases, 3 bases remained unmatched. Per the germline V gene, CDR1 is MNHEY and CDR2 is SVGAGI. Written as DNA, the CDR3 is TGTGCCAGCAGTTACTCGATACAGGGGGCCGGGGAGCTGTTTTTT. Encoded protein: CASSYSIQGAGELFF.

The CDR3 sequence is CASSPSDRVEQYF. DNA for the CDR3: TGTGCCAGCAGTCCCTCCGACAGGGTCGAGCAGTACTTC. The J gene is TRBJ2-7, the V gene TRBV27, with 7 bases aligning to TRBD1. Germline values: CDR1 MNHEY, CDR2 SMNVEV (reference sequence). The J segment lost 6 bases and the V segment lost 5 bases, leaving 7 bases of the junction unmatched. The CDR3 loop spans 13 amino acids.

The rearrangement joins TRBV4-1 to TRBJ1-3; D gene uncertain. The CDR3 runs to 15 residues. Trimming took off 2 bases at V and 2 bases at J, with 10 bases between the two ends. The germline gives CDR1 MGHRA, CDR2 YSYEKL. CDR3 in DNA: TGCGCCAGCAGCCAAAGGGCCGGGGCTGGAAACACCATATATTTT. It encodes CASSQRAGAGNTIYF.

The chain carries TRBV27 and TRBJ1-5, with D possibly matching TRBD1 (5 bases). V lost 3 bases, J lost 7 bases, and 10 bases lay in between. This CDR3 has 13 amino acids. The germline gives CDR1 MNHEY, CDR2 SMNVEV (reference sequence). The CDR3 protein is CASSLGVRQPQHF. The CDR3 DNA reads TGTGCCAGCAGTTTGGGGGTGAGACAGCCCCAGCATTTT.

V is TRBV7-2 and J is TRBJ2-1, with unresolved D. The CDR3 length is 11 residues. Trimming took 3 bases from V and 9 from J, leaving 6 bases between them. Germline CDR1 and CDR2: SGHTA and FQGNSA. This chain's CDR3 is CASSFPGEQFF. The CDR3 bases are TGTGCCAGCAGCTTCCCGGGTGAGCAGTTCTTC.

The chain links TRBV30 to TRBJ2-1; possibly TRBD1 for D (5 bases). V shed 6 bases and J shed 0 bases, with 12 bases lying between them. CDR3 length: 14 residues. The V gene's germline CDR1 is GTSNPN and CDR2 SVGIG (reference sequence). As DNA, the CDR3 is TGTGCCTGTACAGGTTTTAGCTCCTACAATGAGCAGTTCTTC. This encodes CACTGFSSYNEQFF.

CDR3 DNA: TGTGCCAGCAGCTTTCCGGGACAGGGAGAAGAAAAACTGTTTTTT. This encodes CASSFPGQGEEKLFF. The chain recombines TRBV28 with TRBJ1-4, with 9 bases that match TRBD1. With V trimmed by 6 bases and J by 8 bases, 10 bases remained unmatched. The CDR3 runs to 15 residues. Germline loops: CDR1 MDHEN, CDR2 SYDVKM.

The rearrangement links TRBV5-8 to TRBJ1-2; 9 nucleotides match TRBD1. Germline V lookup: CDR1 SGHTS, CDR2 YDEGEE. V gave up 0 bases and J gave up 8 bases; unmatched junction bases: 5. CDR3 length: 14 residues. CDR3 sequence: CASSLGQGVGGYTF. In DNA, the CDR3 is TGTGCCAGCAGCTTGGGACAGGGGGTCGGAGGCTACACCTTC.

The V and J genes are TRBV5-3 and TRBJ1-6; TRBD1 agrees at 11 bases. TRBV5-3 is an open reading frame whose function is uncertain. CDR3 size: 20 residues. V shed 2 bases, J shed 0 bases, and the junction held 10 bases outside the gene matches. CDR3 nucleotides: TGTGCCAGAAGCTTTAGCCGGGACAGGGGGTCCGACTCCTATAATTCACCCCTCCACTTT. This gives the protein CARSFSRDRGSDSYNSPLHF.

This clone has more than one count but fewer than ten. The chain carries TRBV4-3 and TRBJ1-5; 9 bases fit TRBD1. The CDR3 runs to 16 residues. With V trimmed by 0 bases and J by 7 bases, 7 bases remained unmatched. CDR1 and CDR2 from the germline V gene are LGHNA and YSLEER. The CDR3 DNA reads as TGCGCCAGCAGCCAAGATATGGGACAGGGCGGACAGCCCCAGCATTTT. Translation gives CASSQDMGQGGQPQHF.

The V and J genes are TRBV6-6 and TRBJ1-3; no firm D call. Germline CDR1 and CDR2: MNHNY and SVGAGI (reference sequence). This CDR3 has 15 residues. With 2 bases removed from V and 0 bases from J, the gap between germline ends came to 8 bases. DNA of the CDR3: TGTGCCAGCAGTTACACCAGGAGCTCTGGAAACACCATATATTTT. Encoded protein: CASSYTRSSGNTIYF.

The rearrangement links TRBV9 to TRBJ1-6, with D tentatively TRBD1 (6 bases). The CDR3 is made up of 16 amino acids. Germline V lookup: CDR1 SGDLS, CDR2 YYNGEE. V dropped 3 bases and J dropped 4 bases, with 14 bases sitting between them. The CDR3 is CASSEDRDEYNSPLHF. The CDR3 DNA sequence: TGTGCCAGCAGCGAGGACAGAGACGAGTATAATTCACCCCTCCACTTT.

CDR3 sequence: CASGGGLTYNEQFF. The CDR3 DNA reads TGTGCCAGCGGGGGGGGCCTAACCTACAATGAGCAGTTCTTC. This chain joins TRBV9 and TRBJ2-1, with D possibly matching TRBD2 (7 bases). Trimming removed 7 bases from V and 2 bases from J, with 13 bases in between. Germline V gives CDR1 SGDLS, CDR2 YYNGEE. The CDR3 sequence is 14 residues long.

The V and J genes are TRBV7-9 and TRBJ2-7; no definite D call. The CDR3 is 13 residues long. Per the germline V gene, CDR1 is SEHNR and CDR2 is FQNEAQ (reference sequence). V gave up 5 bases and J gave up 0 bases, with 8 bases separating them. The chain's CDR3 is CASSTRTSYEQYF. The CDR3 nucleotides are TGTGCCAGCAGCACTCGTACCTCCTACGAGCAGTACTTC.

This clone has only one observation. The V and J genes are TRBV4-1 and TRBJ1-2, with D uncertain. Germline V gene lookup returns CDR1 MGHRA and CDR2 YSYEKL. This CDR3 is built from 18 residues. V was shortened by 0 bases and J by 0 bases, with 17 bases between the two germline ends. The CDR3 here is CASSQEEWFQASNYGYTF. CDR3 nucleotide sequence: TGCGCCAGCAGCCAAGAAGAGTGGTTCCAGGCCTCTAACTATGGCTACACCTTC.

The V call is TRBV2, the J call TRBJ2-7; 11 bases agree with TRBD1. CDR3 length equals 12 residues. CDR1 is SNHLY, CDR2 FYNNEI, per germline. The V segment lost 10 bases and the J segment 6 bases; nucleotides outside the gene matches: 5. The CDR3 sequence: CAIQDRGLEQYF. The CDR3 DNA reads as TGTGCCATCCAGGACAGGGGGCTCGAGCAGTACTTC.

V is TRBV4-3 and J is TRBJ2-7, with 8 nucleotides matching TRBD2. CDR1 is LGHNA and CDR2 is YSLEER in the germline V gene. V lost 3 bases and J lost 1; bases outside the gene matches: 2. CDR3 length equals 14 residues. The CDR3 region has the DNA TGCGCCAGCAGCCAGACGGGGGGGTCCTACGAGCAGTACTTC. Protein: CASSQTGGSYEQYF.

DNA of the CDR3: TGTGCCAGCAGCCCGGGACAGGGGGGCTACGAGCAGTACTTC. Protein sequence: CASSPGQGGYEQYF. The chain joins TRBV5-6 to TRBJ2-7; the match to TRBD1 covers 11 bases. The CDR3 has 14 residues. Unmatched junction bases numbered 3, after V lost 4 bases and J lost 3 bases. Germline V CDR1 and CDR2: SGHDT, YYEEEE.

The chain couples TRBV30 to TRBJ1-1, with D perhaps TRBD1 (6 bases). V dropped 0 bases and J dropped 3 bases, with 11 bases sitting between them. The CDR3 has 14 amino acids. The germline gives CDR1 GTSNPN, CDR2 SVGIG (reference sequence). Written as DNA, the CDR3 is TGTGCCTGGAGTGTATCGGGGGCTGACACTGAAGCTTTCTTT. Translating gives CAWSVSGADTEAFF.